This T cell receptor beta chain was retrieved from a study of CD8 T cells in Susac syndrome. The CDR3 consists of 16 residues. J lost 4 bases, V lost 6 bases, and 13 bases had no gene match. Germline CDR1 is LGHDT and CDR2 is YNNKEL (reference sequence). Treatment-naive patients with stable or active relapsing-remitting disease were the multiple sclerosis controls. The authors reverse transcribed about 0.5 to 1 ug RNA with random hexamers. Using its own MiXCR run on the immunoSEQ multiplex PCR reads, TCRdb lists one record per CDR3 protein. Seen here are 150,000 to 190,000 distinct CDR3 sequences, over 95% observed once, and the top ten hold 0.15%.

Sequenced input: CD8+ T cells from PBMCs. The sequence came from a human donor with multiple sclerosis. The rearrangement joins TRBV3-1 to TRBJ2-7; 9 bases are a match to TRBD1. The CDR3 DNA reads TGTGCCAGCAGTCTTACTCCGGGACAGGGTTGGTACGAGCAGTACTTC. Protein product: CASSLTPGQGWYEQYF.